This T cell receptor beta chain originates from a study of neurological immune-mediated disorders. Source material was 2 million unsorted PBMCs, stored at -80 °C in RNAlater. V was clipped by 0 bases and J by 15 bases, with 13 bases between them. The CDR3 has 12 residues. CDR1 is SGDLS and CDR2 is YYNGEE in the germline V gene. Study-level findings and limits: Private repertoires in all groups were suggested by the absence of shared CDR3 amino acid sequences among expanded clones across subjects.

This clonotype was seen ten or more times. What it binds is unknown. The team produced cDNA through 5'RACE using 10-nucleotide random UMIs. TCRdb used MiXCR to reprocess the 5' RACE reads, holding one entry per CDR3 protein. This table has about 40,000 distinct CDR3 sequences, 2% to 3% appearing once. This chain joins TRBV9 and TRBJ2-1, with D unresolved. The sequence was collected from a man between 45 and 60 years old with multiple sclerosis. Sequences were obtained from PBMCs. The CDR3 protein is CASSVVDGLAFF. CDR3 DNA sequence: TGTGCCAGCAGCGTAGTGGACGGCTTAGCGTTCTTC.